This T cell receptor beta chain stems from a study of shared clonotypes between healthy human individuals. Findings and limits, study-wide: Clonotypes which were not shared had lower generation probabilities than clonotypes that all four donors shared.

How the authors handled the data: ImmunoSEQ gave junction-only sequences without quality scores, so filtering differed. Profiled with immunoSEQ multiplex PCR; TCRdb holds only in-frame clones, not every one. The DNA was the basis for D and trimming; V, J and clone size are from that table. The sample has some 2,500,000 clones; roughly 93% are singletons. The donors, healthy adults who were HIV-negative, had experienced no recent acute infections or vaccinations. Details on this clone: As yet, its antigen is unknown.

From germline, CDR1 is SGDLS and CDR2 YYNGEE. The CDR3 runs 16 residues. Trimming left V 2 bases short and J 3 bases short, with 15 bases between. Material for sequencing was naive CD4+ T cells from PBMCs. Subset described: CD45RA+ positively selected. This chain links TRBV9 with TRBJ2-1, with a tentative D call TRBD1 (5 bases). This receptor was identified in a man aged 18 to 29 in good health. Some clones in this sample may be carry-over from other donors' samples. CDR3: CASSVTLDTRYNEQFF. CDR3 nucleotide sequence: TGTGCCAGCAGCGTTACTTTGGACACCCGCTACAATGAGCAGTTCTTC.